A selection of T cell receptor beta chains follows, all from one sample in a study of blood T cell repertoires in COVID-19. Using immunoSEQ multiplex PCR, the repertoire was profiled, and TCRdb retains in-frame clones only, with some absent. Of under 95,000 clones listed, around 82% are singletons. Sequencing was performed on peripheral blood. The source is a woman older than 75 with acute or convalescent COVID-19. CDR3s include the opening cysteine and the closing phenylalanine or tryptophan. D genes are given only for firm matches. A row's size may be missing; if present it is once, few, many or a size class.

V: TRBV27
D: .
J: TRBJ1-6
size: .
CDR3: CATRDWSYNSPLHF
DNA: TGTGCCACCCGAGATTGGTCCTATAATTCACCCCTCCACTTT

V: TRBV5-1
D: .
J: TRBJ1-1
size: few
CDR3: CASSLAGDPTEAFF
DNA: TGCGCCAGCAGCTTGGCGGGGGACCCCACTGAAGCTTTCTTT

V: TRBV7-2
D: .
J: TRBJ2-2
size: once
CDR3: CASSPRVGFTRELFF
DNA: TGTGCCAGCAGCCCCAGGGTAGGCTTTACGCGGGAGCTGTTTTTT

V: TRBV3-1/TRBV3-2
D: .
J: TRBJ1-6
size: .
CDR3: CASSQGGTYSPLHF
DNA: TGTGCCAGCAGCCAAGGAGGGACTTATTCACCCCTCCACTTT

V: TRBV5-1
D: .
J: TRBJ1-4
size: .
CDR3: CASRDLGNEKLFF
DNA: TGCGCCAGCAGAGACCTCGGGAATGAAAAACTGTTTTTT

V: TRBV6-5
D: .
J: TRBJ2-7
size: .
CDR3: CASSWRGVPYEQYF
DNA: TGTGCCAGCAGTTGGCGGGGCGTACCCTACGAGCAGTACTTC

V: TRBV9
D: .
J: TRBJ1-1
size: few
CDR3: CASSASGGFTEAFF
DNA: TGTGCCAGCAGCGCTAGTGGGGGCTTCACTGAAGCTTTCTTT

V: TRBV5-8
D: TRBD1
J: TRBJ1-2
size: .
CDR3: CASSLDRGYGYTF
DNA: TGTGCCAGCAGCCTGGACAGGGGCTATGGCTACACCTTC

V: TRBV5-1
D: TRBD1
J: TRBJ2-7
size: .
CDR3: CASSPDPGQGVDEQYF
DNA: TGCGCCAGCAGCCCAGACCCGGGACAGGGGGTCGACGAGCAGTACTTC

V: TRBV5-1
D: TRBD1
J: TRBJ1-2
size: .
CDR3: CASSRTGDDYGYTF
DNA: TGCGCCAGCAGCCGGACAGGGGACGACTATGGCTACACCTTC

V: TRBV7-8
D: TRBD2
J: TRBJ2-6
size: .
CDR3: CASSLLPAGHPGANVLTF
DNA: TGTGCCAGCAGCTTACTCCCAGCGGGGCATCCTGGGGCCAACGTCCTGACTTTC

V: TRBV18
D: .
J: TRBJ2-5
size: .
CDR3: CASTRTVQETQYF
DNA: TGTGCCAGCACCCGGACAGTACAAGAGACCCAGTACTTC

V: TRBV11-1
D: TRBD1
J: TRBJ2-1
size: .
CDR3: CASSTRDSYEQFF
DNA: TGTGCCAGCAGCACCCGGGACAGCTATGAGCAGTTCTTC

V: TRBV7-2
D: .
J: TRBJ1-5
size: .
CDR3: CASSFYPGQPQHF
DNA: TGTGCCAGCAGCTTCTACCCGGGACAGCCCCAGCATTTT

V: TRBV2
D: .
J: TRBJ2-5
size: .
CDR3: CASRPGQETQYF
DNA: TGTGCCAGCAGACCAGGGCAAGAGACCCAGTACTTC

V: TRBV6-5
D: .
J: TRBJ1-1
size: .
CDR3: CASTFQGSGTEAFF
DNA: TGTGCCAGCACCTTTCAGGGGTCAGGCACTGAAGCTTTCTTT

V: TRBV10-3
D: TRBD2
J: TRBJ2-2
size: .
CDR3: CATLAGDPNTGELFF
DNA: TGTGCCACCTTAGCGGGGGACCCGAACACCGGGGAGCTGTTTTTT

V: TRBV6-2/TRBV6-3
D: .
J: TRBJ1-6
size: once
CDR3: CASSYSGGLNSPLHF
DNA: TGTGCCAGCAGTTACTCTGGGGGCCTCAATTCACCCCTCCACTTT

V: TRBV10-2
D: .
J: TRBJ1-4
size: once
CDR3: CASSTGQVGKLFF
DNA: TGCGCCAGCAGTACAGGGCAGGTGGGAAAACTGTTTTTT

V: TRBV2
D: TRBD2
J: TRBJ2-2
size: .
CDR3: CASNKGREGLPGELFF
DNA: TGTGCCAGCAACAAGGGGCGGGAGGGCCTGCCCGGGGAGCTGTTTTTT

V: TRBV7-3
D: .
J: TRBJ2-1
size: .
CDR3: CASSRGLDEQFF
DNA: TGTGCCAGCAGCCGAGGGCTCGATGAGCAGTTCTTC

V: TRBV19
D: TRBD1
J: TRBJ1-6
size: few
CDR3: CASTRGDSQNSPLHF
DNA: TGTGCCAGTACTCGAGGGGACAGCCAAAATTCACCCCTCCACTTT

V: TRBV18
D: .
J: TRBJ1-5
size: .
CDR3: CASSPPGLTGNQPQHF
DNA: TGTGCCAGCTCACCACCGGGGCTGACAGGTAATCAGCCCCAGCATTTT

V: TRBV3-1/TRBV3-2
D: TRBD1
J: TRBJ1-1
size: .
CDR3: CASSLTGGLVSTEAFF
DNA: TGTGCCAGCAGCCTCACAGGGGGCCTGGTGAGCACTGAAGCTTTCTTT

V: TRBV3-1/TRBV3-2
D: .
J: TRBJ1-6
size: once
CDR3: CASSQEVGIISPLHF
DNA: TGTGCCAGCAGCCAAGAAGTGGGCATCATTTCACCCCTCCACTTT

V: TRBV12-3/TRBV12-4
D: .
J: TRBJ1-5
size: few
CDR3: CASSGGDQPQHF
DNA: TGTGCCAGCAGTGGCGGGGATCAGCCCCAGCATTTT

V: TRBV7-2
D: .
J: TRBJ2-5
size: few
CDR3: CASSLVDRSQETQYF
DNA: TGTGCCAGCAGCTTAGTGGACAGATCCCAAGAGACCCAGTACTTC

V: TRBV2
D: .
J: TRBJ1-5
size: .
CDR3: CASSVAADENQPQHF
DNA: TGTGCCAGCAGTGTAGCCGCCGATGAGAATCAGCCCCAGCATTTT

V: TRBV15
D: .
J: TRBJ2-5
size: few
CDR3: CATSTTTGGGETQYF
DNA: TGTGCCACCAGCACCACCACAGGGGGGGGAGAGACCCAGTACTTC

V: TRBV28
D: .
J: TRBJ2-1
size: .
CDR3: CASSRTTVKPYNEQFF
DNA: TGTGCCAGCAGCCGCACGACAGTTAAGCCCTACAATGAGCAGTTCTTC

V: TRBV6-5
D: TRBD2
J: TRBJ2-3
size: .
CDR3: CASSWRTSALF
DNA: TGTGCCAGCAGTTGGAGGACTAGCGCCCTCTTT

V: TRBV5-1
D: .
J: TRBJ1-1
size: .
CDR3: CASSSDTLNTEAFF
DNA: TGCGCCAGCAGTTCGGACACTCTGAACACTGAAGCTTTCTTT

V: TRBV28
D: TRBD1
J: TRBJ2-7
size: few
CDR3: CASRPTGPASEQYF
DNA: TGTGCCAGCAGGCCGACAGGGCCCGCATCCGAGCAGTACTTC

V: TRBV5-1
D: TRBD2
J: TRBJ2-5
size: .
CDR3: CASSSGLAGVRTETQYF
DNA: TGCGCCAGCAGCTCGGGACTAGCGGGGGTTAGAACAGAGACCCAGTACTTC

V: TRBV29-1
D: TRBD2
J: TRBJ2-1
size: .
CDR3: CSVNPPRAGVYNEQFF
DNA: TGCAGCGTTAACCCTCCCAGGGCGGGAGTCTACAATGAGCAGTTCTTC

V: TRBV4-1
D: TRBD2
J: TRBJ2-1
size: .
CDR3: CASRLTSGSYNEQFF
DNA: TGCGCCAGCAGACTAACTAGCGGTTCATACAATGAGCAGTTCTTC

V: TRBV6-6
D: TRBD1
J: TRBJ2-7
size: .
CDR3: CASMEGETGSRYEQYF
DNA: TGTGCCAGCATGGAAGGAGAGACAGGGAGCCGCTACGAGCAGTACTTC

V: TRBV3-1/TRBV3-2
D: .
J: TRBJ1-2
size: .
CDR3: CASSPSGGGNNYGYTF
DNA: TGTGCCAGCAGTCCAAGCGGGGGGGGCAATAACTATGGCTACACCTTC

V: TRBV28
D: .
J: TRBJ2-7
size: .
CDR3: CASSTHYPTTYEQYF
DNA: TGTGCCAGCAGTACTCATTATCCTACCACTTACGAGCAGTACTTC

V: TRBV28
D: .
J: TRBJ1-2
size: .
CDR3: CASRSTGIDGYTF
DNA: TGTGCCAGCAGATCGACAGGAATAGATGGCTACACCTTC

V: TRBV29-1
D: TRBD1
J: TRBJ1-2
size: .
CDR3: CSVEQGASGYTF
DNA: TGCAGCGTTGAACAGGGGGCGAGTGGCTACACCTTC

V: TRBV5-1
D: TRBD1
J: TRBJ1-4
size: .
CDR3: CASSFMGQGINEKLFF
DNA: TGCGCCAGCAGCTTCATGGGACAGGGAATTAATGAAAAACTGTTTTTT

V: TRBV5-4
D: .
J: TRBJ2-5
size: .
CDR3: CASSLSTGGGEETQYF
DNA: TGTGCCAGCAGCTTGAGCACAGGGGGAGGGGAAGAGACCCAGTACTTC

V: TRBV28
D: .
J: TRBJ2-3
size: .
CDR3: CASSVFLGGTDTQYF
DNA: TGTGCCAGCAGTGTATTTCTAGGTGGCACAGATACGCAGTATTTT

V: TRBV10-3
D: .
J: TRBJ2-1
size: .
CDR3: CAIMGGEGNEQFF
DNA: TGTGCCATCATGGGGGGAGAGGGGAATGAGCAGTTCTTC

V: TRBV5-6
D: .
J: TRBJ1-2
size: .
CDR3: CASSPPGVLNYGYTF
DNA: TGTGCCAGCAGCCCCCCAGGGGTGCTGAACTATGGCTACACCTTC